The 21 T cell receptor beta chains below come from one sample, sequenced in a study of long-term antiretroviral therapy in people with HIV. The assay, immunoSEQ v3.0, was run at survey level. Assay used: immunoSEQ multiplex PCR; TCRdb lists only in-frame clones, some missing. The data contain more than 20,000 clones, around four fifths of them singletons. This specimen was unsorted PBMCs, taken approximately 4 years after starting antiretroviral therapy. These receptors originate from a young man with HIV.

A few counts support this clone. This CDR3 is CASSVGGSKNIQYF. CDR3 nucleotides: TGTGCCAGCAGTGTTGGGGGGTCCAAAAACATTCAGTACTTC. This sequence joins TRBV2 and TRBJ2-4; TRBD2 is a possible D gene (6 bases). V dropped 4 bases and J dropped 2 bases, with 9 bases sitting between them. The germline CDR1 and CDR2 sequences are SNHLY and FYNNEI. The CDR3 spans 14 residues.

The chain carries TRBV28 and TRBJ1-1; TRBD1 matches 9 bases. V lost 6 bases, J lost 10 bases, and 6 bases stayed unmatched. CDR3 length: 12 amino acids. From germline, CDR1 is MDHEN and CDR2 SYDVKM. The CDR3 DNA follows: TGTGCCAGCAGCTCAGACAGGGGGGGAGCTTTCTTT. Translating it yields CASSSDRGGAFF.

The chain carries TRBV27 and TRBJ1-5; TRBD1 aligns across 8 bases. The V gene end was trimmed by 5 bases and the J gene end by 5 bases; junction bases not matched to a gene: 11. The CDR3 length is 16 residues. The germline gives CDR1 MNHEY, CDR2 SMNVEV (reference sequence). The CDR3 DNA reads TGTGCCAGCAGTCAACAACAGGGGGGGGCGGATCAGCCCCAGCATTTT. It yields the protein CASSQQQGGADQPQHF.

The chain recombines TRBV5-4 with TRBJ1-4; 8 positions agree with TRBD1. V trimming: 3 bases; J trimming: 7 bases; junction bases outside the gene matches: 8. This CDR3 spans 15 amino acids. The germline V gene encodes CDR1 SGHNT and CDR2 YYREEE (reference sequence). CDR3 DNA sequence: TGTGCCAGCAGCTCCCAGGGGGCGGTTGGTGAAAAACTGTTTTTT. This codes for CASSSQGAVGEKLFF. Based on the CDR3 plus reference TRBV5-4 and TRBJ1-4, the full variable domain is ETGVTQSPTHLIKTRGQQVTLRCSSQSGHNTVSWYQQALGQGPQFIFQYYREEENGRGNFPPRFSGLQFPNYSSELNVNALELDDSALYLCASSSQGAVGEKLFFGSGTQLSVL.

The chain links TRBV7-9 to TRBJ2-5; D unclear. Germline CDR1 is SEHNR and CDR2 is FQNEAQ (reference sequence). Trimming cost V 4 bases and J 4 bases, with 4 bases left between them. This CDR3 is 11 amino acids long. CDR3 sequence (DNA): TGTGCCAGCAGCTCCCCAGAGACCCAGTACTTC. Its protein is CASSSPETQYF.

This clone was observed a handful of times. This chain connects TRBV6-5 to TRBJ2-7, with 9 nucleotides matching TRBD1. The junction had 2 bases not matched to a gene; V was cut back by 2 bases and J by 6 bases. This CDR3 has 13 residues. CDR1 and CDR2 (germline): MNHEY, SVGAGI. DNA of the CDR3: TGTGCCAGCAGTTACGGGACAGGGAGCGAGCAGTACTTC. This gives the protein CASSYGTGSEQYF.

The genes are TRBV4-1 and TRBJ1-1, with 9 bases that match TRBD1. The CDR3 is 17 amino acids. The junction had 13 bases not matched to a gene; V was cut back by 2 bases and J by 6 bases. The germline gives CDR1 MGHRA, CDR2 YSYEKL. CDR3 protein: CASSQPRTGDISSEAFF. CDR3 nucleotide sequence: TGCGCCAGCAGCCAACCCAGGACAGGGGATATATCGTCTGAAGCTTTCTTT.

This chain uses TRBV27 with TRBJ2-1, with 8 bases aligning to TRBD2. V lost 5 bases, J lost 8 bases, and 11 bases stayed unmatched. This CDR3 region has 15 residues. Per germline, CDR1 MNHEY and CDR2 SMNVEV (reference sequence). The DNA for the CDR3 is TGTGCCAGCAGTCTGATCAGCGGGGGCGGGGATGAGCAGTTCTTC. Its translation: CASSLISGGGDEQFF.

This CDR3 is CASSFVGGETQYF. CDR3 nucleotide sequence: TGCGCCAGCAGCTTCGTGGGGGGAGAGACCCAGTACTTC. The rearrangement uses TRBV5-1 and TRBJ2-5; D possibly corresponds to TRBD2 (6 bases). Trimming took off 2 bases at V and 4 bases at J, with 9 bases between the two ends. The CDR3 extends over 13 amino acids. From germline, CDR1 is SGHRS and CDR2 YFSETQ. Full variable domain (missing parts from reference TRBV5-1 and TRBJ2-5): KAGVTQTPRYLIKTRGQQVTLSCSPISGHRSVSWYQQTPGQGLQFLFEYFSETQRNKGNFPGRFSGRQFSNSRSEMNVSTLELGDSALYLCASSFVGGETQYFGPGTRLLVL.

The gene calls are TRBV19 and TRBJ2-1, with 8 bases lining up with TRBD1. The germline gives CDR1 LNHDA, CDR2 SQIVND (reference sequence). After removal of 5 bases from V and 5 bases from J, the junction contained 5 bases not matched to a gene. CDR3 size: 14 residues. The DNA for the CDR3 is TGTGCCAGTAGTGGACAGGGCGGCCACAATGAGCAGTTCTTC. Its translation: CASSGQGGHNEQFF.

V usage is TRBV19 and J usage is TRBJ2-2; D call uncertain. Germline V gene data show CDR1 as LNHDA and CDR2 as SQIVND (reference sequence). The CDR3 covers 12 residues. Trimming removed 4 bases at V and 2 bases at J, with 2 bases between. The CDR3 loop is CASSTNTGELFF. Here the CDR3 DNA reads TGTGCCAGTAGTACCAACACCGGGGAGCTGTTTTTT.

CDR3 region: CASSEALGIAEAFF. The CDR3 DNA follows: TGTGCCAGCAGTGAAGCGTTGGGGATCGCTGAAGCTTTCTTT. The chain combines TRBV6-1 with TRBJ1-1; D ambiguous. The V gene's germline CDR1 is MNHNS and CDR2 SASEGT. V was pared by 0 bases and J by 6 bases, with 11 bases between. The CDR3 has 14 residues.

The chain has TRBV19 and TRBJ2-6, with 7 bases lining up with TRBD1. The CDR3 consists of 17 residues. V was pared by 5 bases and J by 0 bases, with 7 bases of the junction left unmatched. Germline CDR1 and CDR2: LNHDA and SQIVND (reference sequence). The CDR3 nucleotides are TGTGCCAGTAGTGCGCGACAGGGAAGCTCTGGGGCCAACGTCCTGACTTTC. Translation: CASSARQGSSGANVLTF.

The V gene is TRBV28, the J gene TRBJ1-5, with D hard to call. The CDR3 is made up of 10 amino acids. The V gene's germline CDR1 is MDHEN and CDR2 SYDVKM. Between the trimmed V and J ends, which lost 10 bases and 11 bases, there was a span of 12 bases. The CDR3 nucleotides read TGTGCCACCTATTTCGGAGCCCAGCATTTT. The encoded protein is CATYFGAQHF.

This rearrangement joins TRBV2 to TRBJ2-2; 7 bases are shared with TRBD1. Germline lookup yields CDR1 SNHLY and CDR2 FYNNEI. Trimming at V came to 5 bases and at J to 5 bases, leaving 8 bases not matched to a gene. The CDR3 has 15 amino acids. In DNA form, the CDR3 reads TGTGCCAGCAGTCCCCGGACAGGATCGACCGGGGAGCTGTTTTTT. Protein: CASSPRTGSTGELFF.

The CDR3 sequence is CASSLDRVYGYTF. CDR3 DNA sequence: TGTGCCAGCAGCTTGGACAGGGTCTATGGCTACACCTTC. The chain is built from TRBV7-9 and TRBJ1-2; TRBD1 agrees at 8 bases. The CDR3 consists of 13 residues. Losses at the gene ends were 3 bases for V and 4 bases for J; bases not matched to a gene: 1. Germline V CDR1 and CDR2: SEHNR, FQNEAQ (reference sequence).

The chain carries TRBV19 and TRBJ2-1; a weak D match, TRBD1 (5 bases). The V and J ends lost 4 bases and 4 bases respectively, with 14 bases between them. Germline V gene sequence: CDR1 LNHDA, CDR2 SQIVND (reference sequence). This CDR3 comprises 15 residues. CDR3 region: CASSNRQFLYNEQFF. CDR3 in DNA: TGTGCCAGTAGTAATCGACAGTTTCTTTACAATGAGCAGTTCTTC.

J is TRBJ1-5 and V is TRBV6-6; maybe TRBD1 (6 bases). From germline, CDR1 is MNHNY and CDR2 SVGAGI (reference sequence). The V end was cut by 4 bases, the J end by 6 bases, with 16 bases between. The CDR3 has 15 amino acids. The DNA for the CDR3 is TGTGCCAGCAGTTCTGGACAGCCGGGTACTCAGCCCCAGCATTTT. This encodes CASSSGQPGTQPQHF.

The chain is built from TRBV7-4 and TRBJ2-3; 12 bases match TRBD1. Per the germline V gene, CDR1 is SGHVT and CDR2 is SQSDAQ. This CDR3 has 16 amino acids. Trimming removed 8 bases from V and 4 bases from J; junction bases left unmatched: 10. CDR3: CASRTPGQGAADTQYF. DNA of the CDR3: TGTGCCAGCCGAACTCCGGGACAGGGGGCGGCAGATACGCAGTATTTT. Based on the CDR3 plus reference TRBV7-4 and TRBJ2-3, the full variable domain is GAGVSQSPRYKVAKRGRDVALRCDSISGHVTLYWYRQTLGQGSEVLTYSQSDAQRDKSGRPSGRFSAERPERSVSTLKIQRTEQGDSAVYLCASRTPGQGAADTQYFGPGTRLTVL.

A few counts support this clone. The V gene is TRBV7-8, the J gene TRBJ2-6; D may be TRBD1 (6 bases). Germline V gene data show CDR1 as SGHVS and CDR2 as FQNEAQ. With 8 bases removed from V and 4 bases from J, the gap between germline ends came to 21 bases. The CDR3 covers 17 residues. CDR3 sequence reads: CASGRDTFLAGANVLTF. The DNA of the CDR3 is TGTGCCAGCGGACGGGACACATTTTTGGCCGGGGCCAACGTCCTGACTTTC.

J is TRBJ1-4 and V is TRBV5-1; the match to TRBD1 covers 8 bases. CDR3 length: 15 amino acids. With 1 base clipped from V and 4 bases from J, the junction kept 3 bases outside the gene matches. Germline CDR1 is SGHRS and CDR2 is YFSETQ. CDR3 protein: CASSLSGGRNEKLFF. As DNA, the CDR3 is TGCGCCAGCAGCTTGTCAGGGGGCCGTAATGAAAAACTGTTTTTT.